The 27 T cell receptor beta chains below were found in one sample sequenced in a study of cytomegalovirus exposure and HLA in healthy donors (TCRdb year 2017). The library was built by means of the immunoSEQ multiplex PCR assay. The multiplex PCR relied on a mix of 60 forward primers for TCR Vbeta segments and 13 reverse primers for TCR Jbeta segments. TCRdb mirrors the immuneACCESS table, restricted to in-frame sequences. Some clones are absent from its copies; in checked studies, under half trace to an unresolved V gene, and the reason for the others is unknown. The sample includes about 97,000 clones, with around 57% observed a single time. The ten largest make up 4.8% of the sample. Input material: PBMCs. These receptors all come from a human donor in good health.

This clone was counted a few times. This rearrangement joins TRBV11-1 to TRBJ1-1; TRBD1 matches at 7 bases. The CDR3 is made up of 14 amino acids. Germline trimming cut 6 bases from V and 0 bases from J; bases unmatched to any gene: 4. Germline CDR1 reads SGHAT; CDR2 reads FQDESV (reference sequence). CDR3 region: CASRQGQLNTEAFF. CDR3 sequence (DNA): TGTGCCAGCAGACAGGGACAGCTGAACACTGAAGCTTTCTTT.

V and J are TRBV19 and TRBJ1-1, with 10 nucleotides matching TRBD1. Germline CDR1 LNHDA, CDR2 SQIVND (reference sequence). Losses at the gene ends were 2 bases for V and 0 bases for J; bases not matched to a gene: 9. This CDR3 spans 18 amino acids. CDR3 bases: TGTGCCAGTAGTATATACGGGGACAGGGGTCCTATGAACACTGAAGCTTTCTTT. This translates into CASSIYGDRGPMNTEAFF.

This clone was detected a few times. In DNA, the CDR3 is TGTGCCAGCAGTCTCTCGGCTGGGGCCAACGTCCTGACTTTC. Translation: CASSLSAGANVLTF. The chain links TRBV27 to TRBJ2-6; D gene unclear. V lost 5 bases and J 2 bases, leaving 7 bases between the germline ends. The CDR3 contains 14 residues. Germline V lookup: CDR1 MNHEY, CDR2 SMNVEV (reference sequence). The whole variable domain, filled in from reference TRBV27 and TRBJ2-6, reads EAQVTQNPRYLITVTGKKLTVTCSQNMNHEYMSWYRQDPGLGLRQIYYSMNVEVTDKGDVPEGYKVSRKEKRNFPLILESPSPNQTSLYFCASSLSAGANVLTFGAGSRLTVL.

The chain uses TRBV7-2 and TRBJ1-1; D ambiguous. Germline CDR1 and CDR2: SGHTA and FQGNSA. This CDR3 is built from 13 residues. V lost 2 bases and J 4 bases, leaving 8 bases between the germline ends. This CDR3 reads CASSLLPFTEAFF. As DNA, the CDR3 is TGTGCCAGCAGCTTACTCCCGTTCACTGAAGCTTTCTTT.

About this clone: The same CDR3 also results from other DNA sequences found in this sample. This rearrangement joins TRBV28 to TRBJ1-4, with D perhaps TRBD1 (6 bases). Trimming stripped 6 bases from V and 8 bases from J, with 16 bases between. The CDR3 loop spans 14 amino acids. CDR1 MDHEN and CDR2 SYDVKM come from the germline V gene. CDR3 protein: CASRPPGQGEKLFF. For the CDR3, the DNA is TGTGCCAGCAGACCCCCGGGGCAGGGGGAAAAACTGTTTTTT. Based on the CDR3 plus reference TRBV28 and TRBJ1-4, the full variable domain is DVKVTQSSRYLVKRTGEKVFLECVQDMDHENMFWYRQDPGLGLRLIYFSYDVKMKEKGDIPEGYSVSREKKERFSLILESASTNQTSMYLCASRPPGQGEKLFFGSGTQLSVL.

V gene TRBV19 combines with J gene TRBJ1-1, with 7 bases identical to TRBD1. This CDR3 region has 14 residues. V was pared by 2 bases and J by 2 bases, with 2 bases of the junction left unmatched. Per germline, CDR1 LNHDA and CDR2 SQIVND (reference sequence). The CDR3: CASSINRGNTEAFF. DNA for the CDR3: TGTGCCAGTAGTATAAACAGGGGCAACACTGAAGCTTTCTTT.

V is TRBV5-1 and J is TRBJ2-3; 9 bases align to TRBD1. The V and J ends lost 4 bases and 0 bases, in that order; junction bases with no gene match: 0. CDR1 and CDR2 (germline): SGHRS, YFSETQ. The CDR3 length is 14 residues. In DNA, the CDR3 is TGCGCCAGCAGCGGGACAGGGAGCACAGATACGCAGTATTTT. Encoded protein: CASSGTGSTDTQYF.

CDR3 DNA sequence: TGTGCCAGCCCTTTTCCGGGAGTATCTACGGATACGCAGTATTTT. Translated: CASPFPGVSTDTQYF. This chain connects TRBV7-9 to TRBJ2-3, with D possibly TRBD2 on 6 matching bases. V was trimmed by 8 bases and J by 6 bases, leaving 21 bases between them. CDR1 SEHNR and CDR2 FQNEAQ come from the germline V gene (reference sequence). The CDR3 spans 15 residues.

The V call is TRBV15, the J call TRBJ2-7, with 7 bases lining up with TRBD1. Germline CDR1 is LNHNV and CDR2 is YYDKDF (reference sequence). The CDR3 length is 14 residues. The ends lost 1 base at V and 0 bases at J; junction bases unmatched: 0. CDR3 bases: TGTGCCACCAGCAGAGGGGACAGCTCCTACGAGCAGTACTTC. Translated: CATSRGDSSYEQYF.

The CDR3 DNA reads as TGCGCCAGCAGCCAAGACCCAGGGAGGACGACTGAAGCTTTCTTT. This encodes CASSQDPGRTTEAFF. The rearrangement uses TRBV4-1 and TRBJ1-1, with D possibly matching TRBD1 (5 bases). Trimming removed 0 bases at V and 5 bases at J, with 13 bases between. This CDR3 is built from 15 residues. Germline V gene sequence: CDR1 MGHRA, CDR2 YSYEKL.

The V call is TRBV19, the J call TRBJ2-7, with 11 bases aligning to TRBD2. The CDR3 runs 16 residues. Per the germline V gene, CDR1 is LNHDA and CDR2 is SQIVND (reference sequence). The trim removed 3 bases at V and 2 bases at J, leaving 6 bases unmatched. The CDR3 loop is CASSMRTSGPTYEQYF. CDR3 nucleotide sequence: TGTGCCAGTAGTATGAGGACTAGCGGGCCTACCTACGAGCAGTACTTC.

The rearrangement uses TRBV21-1 and TRBJ1-5; TRBD1, the D gene given by the table, was not confirmed from the DNA. TRBV21-1 is noted as a pseudogene. The CDR3 covers 17 residues. The CDR3 DNA reads TGTGCCAGCAGCAAAGCGAGGGGGACAGGGAGCAATCAGCCCCAGCATTTT. It is translated as CASSKARGTGSNQPQHF.

The chain is built from TRBV11-2 and TRBJ2-7, with D tentatively TRBD1 (5 bases). Germline CDR1 and CDR2: SGHAT and FQNNGV. The CDR3 spans 15 residues. Trimming took off 3 bases at V and 0 bases at J, with 12 bases between the two ends. CDR3 DNA sequence: TGTGCCAGCAGCTTTTCCGACAGAAGCTCCTACGAGCAGTACTTC. Protein: CASSFSDRSSYEQYF.

This clone was found a few times. The chain recombines TRBV27 with TRBJ2-3; D may be TRBD2 (6 bases). V lost 4 bases and J lost 5, with 13 bases in between. Germline CDR1 is MNHEY and CDR2 is SMNVEV (reference sequence). The length of the CDR3 is 14 residues. The DNA for the CDR3 is TGTGCCAGCAGTTCCCCGGGACTGCAAGATACGCAGTATTTT. Translating it yields CASSSPGLQDTQYF.

This sequence joins TRBV15 and TRBJ1-2; D is unresolved. Trimming shortened V by 0 bases and J by 0 bases, and 11 bases separated the two germline ends. CDR3 length: 16 residues. In germline, CDR1 is LNHNV, CDR2 YYDKDF (reference sequence). The CDR3 nucleotides are TGTGCCACCAGCAGAGAGGAGTTAACCTCTAACTATGGCTACACCTTC. Encoded protein: CATSREELTSNYGYTF.

The V call is TRBV19, the J call TRBJ2-1, with 10 bases matching TRBD2. The CDR3 sequence is 14 residues long. Trimming at V came to 9 bases and at J to 7 bases, leaving 9 bases not matched to a gene. Per germline, CDR1 LNHDA and CDR2 SQIVND (reference sequence). The CDR3 DNA reads TGTGCCAGCCACCTAGCGGGAGATGCGAATGAGCAGTTCTTC. Translated, it gives CASHLAGDANEQFF.

In this sample, this clone is medium-sized. J is TRBJ1-2 and V is TRBV7-9; 7 positions agree with TRBD1. The length of the CDR3 is 15 residues. The ends lost 5 bases at V and 1 base at J; junction bases unmatched: 7. Germline CDR1 SEHNR, CDR2 FQNEAQ (reference sequence). This CDR3 is CASSGSTGDNYGYTF. The CDR3 nucleotides are TGTGCCAGCAGCGGAAGCACAGGGGATAACTATGGCTACACCTTC.

This clone came up a few times. CDR3 protein: CASSVGTGWNTGELFF. CDR3 sequence (DNA): TGTGCCAGCAGTGTGGGGACAGGGTGGAACACCGGGGAGCTGTTTTTT. The rearrangement joins TRBV6-1 to TRBJ2-2, with 9 bases aligning to TRBD1. V lost 4 bases, J lost 1 base, and 4 bases stayed unmatched. In germline, CDR1 is MNHNS, CDR2 SASEGT. The CDR3 spans 16 residues.

The chain has TRBV9 and TRBJ1-1, with D uncertain. Germline values: CDR1 SGDLS, CDR2 YYNGEE. Trimming shortened V by 4 bases and J by 0 bases, and 10 bases separated the two germline ends. The CDR3 sequence is 14 residues long. CDR3 protein: CASSPRGMNTEAFF. The DNA of the CDR3 is TGTGCCAGCAGCCCCCGAGGGATGAACACTGAAGCTTTCTTT.

The chain links TRBV4-1 to TRBJ2-7; possible D gene TRBD2, 5 bases. The germline V gene has CDR1 MGHRA and CDR2 YSYEKL. Deletions cut 3 bases from V and 0 bases from J, with 15 bases between. This CDR3 is 16 amino acids long. The CDR3 nucleotides are TGCGCCAGCAGCCAGATTTGGGGAGAGAGCTCCTACGAGCAGTACTTC. It yields the protein CASSQIWGESSYEQYF.

This chain connects TRBV2 to TRBJ1-5, with D possibly TRBD1 on 5 matching bases. Germline V gene lookup returns CDR1 SNHLY and CDR2 FYNNEI. V was cut by 5 bases and J by 0 bases, with 14 bases left in between. This CDR3 comprises 16 residues. The CDR3 DNA is TGTGCCAGCAGTCCCACCGGGGGAGCTAGCAATCAGCCCCAGCATTTT. Residues: CASSPTGGASNQPQHF.

The J gene is TRBJ2-3, the V gene TRBV19; 7 bases agree with TRBD2. The CDR3 is 15 amino acids. CDR1 and CDR2 from the germline V gene are LNHDA and SQIVND (reference sequence). With V trimmed by 5 bases and J by 1 base, 6 bases remained unmatched. The CDR3: CASSLLASGTDTQYF. The CDR3 DNA reads TGTGCCAGTAGTTTACTAGCGAGCGGCACAGATACGCAGTATTTT.

The chain uses TRBV25-1 and TRBJ1-1, with D unresolved. In germline, CDR1 is MGHDK, CDR2 SYGVNS. The CDR3 is 13 amino acids. Trimming cost V 4 bases and J 5 bases, with 11 bases left between them. The DNA for the CDR3 is TGTGCCAGCAGTGCCGGGGTTGAAACTGAAGCTTTCTTT. The encoded protein is CASSAGVETEAFF.

The chain is built from TRBV7-8 and TRBJ2-5; D gene unclear. Germline V gives CDR1 SGHVS, CDR2 FQNEAQ. The CDR3 is 14 amino acids. V lost 1 base and J 1 base, leaving 7 bases between the germline ends. This chain's CDR3 is CASSLGHLQETQYF. The CDR3 bases are TGTGCCAGCAGCTTAGGACACCTCCAAGAGACCCAGTACTTC.

This clone was picked up a small number of times. This chain uses TRBV5-4 with TRBJ2-5; D is uncertain. V lost 0 bases to trimming and J lost 5 bases, with 14 bases between them. Germline CDR1 reads SGHNT; CDR2 reads YYREEE (reference sequence). This CDR3 contains 15 residues. CDR3 sequence reads: CASSLGNSLRETQYF. The DNA for the CDR3 is TGTGCCAGCAGCTTGGGGAACAGCCTTCGGGAGACCCAGTACTTC.

The J gene is TRBJ2-2, the V gene TRBV9, with a weak D call TRBD2 (5 bases). CDR3 size: 15 residues. The V gene's germline CDR1 is SGDLS and CDR2 YYNGEE. Trimming stripped 0 bases from V and 0 bases from J, with 6 bases between. Here the CDR3 DNA reads TGTGCCAGCAGCGTAGTAGCGACGAACACCGGGGAGCTGTTTTTT. Its protein product is CASSVVATNTGELFF. The whole variable domain, filled in from reference TRBV9 and TRBJ2-2, reads DSGVTQTPKHLITATGQRVTLRCSPRSGDLSVYWYQQSLDQGLQFLIQYYNGEERAKGNILERFSAQQFPDLHSELNLSSLELGDSALYFCASSVVATNTGELFFGEGSRLTVL.

The V and J genes are TRBV6-1 and TRBJ1-3, with D possibly TRBD1 on 6 matching bases. The germline V gene has CDR1 MNHNS and CDR2 SASEGT. The CDR3 has 16 residues. V lost 2 bases to trimming and J lost 4 bases, with 15 bases between them. The CDR3 coding sequence is TGTGCCAGCAGTGAACAGGGGACATTGCTAGGAAACACCATATATTTT. Amino acids: CASSEQGTLLGNTIYF.